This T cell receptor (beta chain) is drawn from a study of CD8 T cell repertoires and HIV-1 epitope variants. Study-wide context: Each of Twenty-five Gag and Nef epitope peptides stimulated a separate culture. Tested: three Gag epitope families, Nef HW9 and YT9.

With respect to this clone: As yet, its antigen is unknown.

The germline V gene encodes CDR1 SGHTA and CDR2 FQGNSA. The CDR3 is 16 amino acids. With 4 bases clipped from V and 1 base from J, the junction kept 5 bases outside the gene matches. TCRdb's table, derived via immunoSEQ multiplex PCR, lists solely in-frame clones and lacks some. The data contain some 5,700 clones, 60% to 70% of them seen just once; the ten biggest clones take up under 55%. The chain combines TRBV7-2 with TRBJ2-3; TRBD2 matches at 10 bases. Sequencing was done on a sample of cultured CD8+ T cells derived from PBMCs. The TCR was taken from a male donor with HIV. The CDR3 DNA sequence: TGTGCCAGCAGCTCCTACGGGACTAGCGGCACAGATACGCAGTATTTT. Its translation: CASSSYGTSGTDTQYF. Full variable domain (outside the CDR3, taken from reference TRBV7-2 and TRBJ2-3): GAGVSQSPSNKVTEKGKDVELRCDPISGHTALYWYRQSLGQGLEFLIYFQGNSAPDKSGLPSDRFSAERTGGSVSTLTIQRTQQEDSAVYLCASSSYGTSGTDTQYFGPGTRLTVL.